This entry features one TCR beta chain sequence. Sequencing was performed with immunoSEQ multiplex PCR; in TCRdb, only in-frame clones are kept and a portion is missing. The sample consists of roughly 250,000 clones, about 86% of them appearing once. This entry is derived from a study of blood T cell repertoires in COVID-19. Across the whole study: Acute-phase and convalescent COVID-19 samples originated in the United States, Italy and Spain. In each case, the material was cDNA or gDNA derived from T cells, B-cell-depleted T cells, or PBMCs.

CDR3 length: 16 residues. The ends lost 1 base at V and 7 bases at J; junction bases unmatched: 9. Germline CDR1 is KGHSH and CDR2 is LQKENI. The clonotype originates from a woman of 80 years or more with acute or convalescent COVID-19. The chain joins TRBV18 to TRBJ1-5, with 8 bases matching TRBD1. Sequenced material: peripheral blood. CDR3 DNA sequence: TGTGCCAGCTCACCACAGGGGCAGGGGGCTGGGCAGCCCCAGCATTTT. Its translation is CASSPQGQGAGQPQHF.